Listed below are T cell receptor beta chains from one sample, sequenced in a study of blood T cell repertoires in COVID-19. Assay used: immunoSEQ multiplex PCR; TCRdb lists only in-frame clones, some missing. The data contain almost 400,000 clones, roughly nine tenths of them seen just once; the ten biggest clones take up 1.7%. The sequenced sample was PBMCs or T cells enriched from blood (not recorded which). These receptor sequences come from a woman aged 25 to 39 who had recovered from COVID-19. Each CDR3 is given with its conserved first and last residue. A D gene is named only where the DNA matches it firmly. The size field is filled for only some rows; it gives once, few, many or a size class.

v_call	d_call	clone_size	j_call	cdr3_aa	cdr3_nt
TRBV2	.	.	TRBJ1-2	CASSLLVSNYGYTF	TGTGCCAGCAGCCTTCTCGTGTCTAACTATGGCTACACCTTC
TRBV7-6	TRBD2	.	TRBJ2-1	CASSPGLPDNEQFF	TGTGCCAGCAGCCCGGGACTACCCGACAATGAGCAGTTCTTC
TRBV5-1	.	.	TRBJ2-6	CASSLAVLVSGANVLTF	TGCGCCAGCAGCTTGGCCGTGTTAGTCTCTGGGGCCAACGTCCTGACTTTC
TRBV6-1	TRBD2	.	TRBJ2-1	CASSEGGSGIEQFF	TGTGCCAGCAGTGAGGGGGGGAGCGGGATTGAGCAGTTCTTC
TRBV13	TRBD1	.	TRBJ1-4	CASSQGQGIGPNEKLFF	TGTGCCAGCAGCCAGGGACAGGGGATCGGCCCTAATGAAAAACTGTTTTTT
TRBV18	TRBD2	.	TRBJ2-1	CASSPRLAGGKGEQFF	TGTGCCAGCTCACCAAGACTAGCGGGGGGGAAAGGTGAGCAGTTCTTC
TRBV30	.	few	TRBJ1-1	CAWEKQGNTEAFF	TGTGCCTGGGAAAAACAGGGGAACACTGAAGCTTTCTTT
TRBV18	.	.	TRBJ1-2	CASSAGFRDGYTF	TGTGCCAGCTCAGCAGGGTTTAGGGATGGCTACACCTTC
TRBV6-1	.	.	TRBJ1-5	CASSWGLPNQPQHF	TGTGCCAGCAGTTGGGGGCTCCCCAATCAGCCCCAGCATTTT
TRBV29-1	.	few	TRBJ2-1	CSVDRYNEQFF	TGCAGCGTAGACAGATACAATGAGCAGTTCTTC
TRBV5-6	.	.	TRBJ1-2	CASSSTRGGGYGYTF	TGTGCCAGCAGCTCTACTCGCGGGGGTGGCTATGGCTACACCTTC
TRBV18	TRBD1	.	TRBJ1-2	CASSRDRESEDGYTF	TGTGCCAGCTCACGCGACAGGGAAAGCGAGGATGGCTACACCTTC
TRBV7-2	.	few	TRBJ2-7	CASSGSHDTGYEQYF	TGTGCCAGCAGCGGGAGCCATGACACGGGCTACGAGCAGTACTTC
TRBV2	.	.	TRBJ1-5	CASRDRFSNQPQHF	TGTGCCAGCAGGGACAGATTTAGCAATCAGCCCCAGCATTTT
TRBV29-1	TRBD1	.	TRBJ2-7	CSVGVYVGQGNSYEQYF	TGCAGCGTTGGCGTATACGTGGGACAGGGCAACTCCTACGAGCAGTACTTC
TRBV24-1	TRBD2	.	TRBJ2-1	CATSPWTSFNEQFF	TGTGCCACCAGTCCCTGGACTAGTTTCAATGAGCAGTTCTTC
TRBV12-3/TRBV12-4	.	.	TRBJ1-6	CASSEDTSPLHF	TGTGCCAGCAGTGAGGACACTTCACCCCTCCACTTT
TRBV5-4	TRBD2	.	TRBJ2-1	CASSLARRKGTSGPNEQFF	TGTGCCAGCAGCTTGGCACGAAGGAAGGGGACTAGCGGGCCTAATGAGCAGTTCTTC
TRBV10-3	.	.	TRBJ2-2	CAIARRADTGELFF	TGTGCCATCGCGCGCAGGGCTGATACCGGGGAGCTGTTTTTT
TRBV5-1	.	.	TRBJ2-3	CASSSQGTDTQYF	TGCGCCAGCAGCAGTCAGGGGACAGATACGCAGTATTTT
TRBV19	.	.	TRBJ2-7	CASSISGAGSYEQYF	TGTGCCAGTAGTATTTCGGGAGCGGGTTCCTACGAGCAGTACTTC
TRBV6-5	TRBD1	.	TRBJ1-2	CASFRDRMGGYTF	TGTGCCAGCTTCCGGGACAGGATGGGTGGCTACACCTTC
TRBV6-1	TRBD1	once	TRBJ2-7	CASSERQGYFSYEQYF	TGTGCCAGCAGTGAAAGACAGGGCTACTTCTCCTACGAGCAGTACTTC
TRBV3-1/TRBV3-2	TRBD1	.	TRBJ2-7	CASSQVPGGLYEQYF	TGTGCCAGCAGCCAAGTCCCAGGGGGCTTATACGAGCAGTACTTC
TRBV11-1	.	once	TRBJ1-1	CASSLDGTLDEAFF	TGTGCCAGCAGCTTAGACGGGACACTAGATGAAGCTTTCTTT
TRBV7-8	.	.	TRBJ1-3	CASSLEPAGAFKRNTIYF	TGTGCCAGCAGCTTAGAACCGGCAGGGGCATTCAAGCGAAACACCATATATTTT
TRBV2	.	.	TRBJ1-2	CASSEGQVYGYTF	TGTGCCAGCAGTGAAGGGCAGGTCTATGGCTACACCTTC
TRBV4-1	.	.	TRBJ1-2	CASSQDPLLDGYTF	TGCGCCAGCAGCCAAGATCCTTTACTTGATGGCTACACCTTC
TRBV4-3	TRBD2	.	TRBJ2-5	CASSQGLGTARETQYF	TGCGCCAGCAGCCAGGGACTAGGGACGGCCCGAGAGACCCAGTACTTC